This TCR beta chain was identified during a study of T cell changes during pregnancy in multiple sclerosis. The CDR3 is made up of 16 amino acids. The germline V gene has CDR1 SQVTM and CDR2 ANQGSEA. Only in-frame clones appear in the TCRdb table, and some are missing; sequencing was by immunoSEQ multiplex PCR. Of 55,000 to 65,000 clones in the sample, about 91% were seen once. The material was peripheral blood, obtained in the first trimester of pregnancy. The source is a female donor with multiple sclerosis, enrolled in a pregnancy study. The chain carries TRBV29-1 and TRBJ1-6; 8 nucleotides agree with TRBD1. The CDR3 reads CRPDREQPSYNSPLHF. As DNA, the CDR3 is TGCCGCCCGGACAGGGAACAGCCCTCATATAATTCACCCCTCCACTTT. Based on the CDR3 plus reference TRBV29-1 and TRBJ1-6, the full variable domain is SAVISQKPSRDICQRGTSLTIQCQVDSQVTMMFWYRQQPGQSLTLIATANQGSEATYESGFVIDKFPISRPNLTFSTLTVSNMSPEDSSIYLCRPDREQPSYNSPLHFGNGTRLTVT.